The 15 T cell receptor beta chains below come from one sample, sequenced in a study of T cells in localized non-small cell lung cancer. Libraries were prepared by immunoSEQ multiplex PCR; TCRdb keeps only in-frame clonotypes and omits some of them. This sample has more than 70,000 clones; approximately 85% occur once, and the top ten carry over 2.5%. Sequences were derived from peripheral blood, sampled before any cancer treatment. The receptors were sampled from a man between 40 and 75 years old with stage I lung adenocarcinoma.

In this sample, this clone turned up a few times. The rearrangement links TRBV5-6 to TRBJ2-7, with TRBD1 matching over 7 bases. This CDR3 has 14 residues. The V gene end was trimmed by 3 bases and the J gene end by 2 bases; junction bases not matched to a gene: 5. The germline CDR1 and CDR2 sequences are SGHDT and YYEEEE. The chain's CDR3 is CASSSGQPPYEQYF. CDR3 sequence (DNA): TGTGCCAGCAGCTCGGGACAGCCGCCCTACGAGCAGTACTTC.

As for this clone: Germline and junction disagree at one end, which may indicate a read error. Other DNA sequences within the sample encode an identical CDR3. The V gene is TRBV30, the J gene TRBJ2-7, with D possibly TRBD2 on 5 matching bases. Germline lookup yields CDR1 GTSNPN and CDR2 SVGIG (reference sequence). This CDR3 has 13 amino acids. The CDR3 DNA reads TGCGCCTGGACGGACTCCCCTGCGGATGAGCAGTACTTC. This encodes CAWTDSPADEQYF.

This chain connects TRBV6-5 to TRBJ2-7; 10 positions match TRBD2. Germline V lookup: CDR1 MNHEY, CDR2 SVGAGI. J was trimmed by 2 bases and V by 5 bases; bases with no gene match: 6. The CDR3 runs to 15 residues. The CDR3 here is CASSGRTSGTYEQYF. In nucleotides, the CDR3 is TGTGCCAGCAGTGGAAGGACTAGCGGTACCTACGAGCAGTACTTC.

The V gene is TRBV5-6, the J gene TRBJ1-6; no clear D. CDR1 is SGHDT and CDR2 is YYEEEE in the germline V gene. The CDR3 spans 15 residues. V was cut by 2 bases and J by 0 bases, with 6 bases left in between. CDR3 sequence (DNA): TGTGCCAGCAGCTTAGAGAGCTCCTATAATTCACCCCTCCACTTT. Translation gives CASSLESSYNSPLHF.

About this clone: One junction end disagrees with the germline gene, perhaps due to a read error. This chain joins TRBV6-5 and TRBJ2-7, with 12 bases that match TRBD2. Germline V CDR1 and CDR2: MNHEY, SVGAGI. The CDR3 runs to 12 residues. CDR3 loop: CATGTTSGSVRF. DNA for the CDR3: TGTGCCACCGGTACGACTAGCGGGAGTGTTCGGTTC.

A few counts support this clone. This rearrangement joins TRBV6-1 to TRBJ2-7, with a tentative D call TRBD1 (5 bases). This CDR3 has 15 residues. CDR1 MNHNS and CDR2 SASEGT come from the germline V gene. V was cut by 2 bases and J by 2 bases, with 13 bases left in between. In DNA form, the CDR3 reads TGTGCCAGCAGTGAATCCCCGACAGCTGCCTACGAGCAGTACTTC. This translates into CASSESPTAAYEQYF.

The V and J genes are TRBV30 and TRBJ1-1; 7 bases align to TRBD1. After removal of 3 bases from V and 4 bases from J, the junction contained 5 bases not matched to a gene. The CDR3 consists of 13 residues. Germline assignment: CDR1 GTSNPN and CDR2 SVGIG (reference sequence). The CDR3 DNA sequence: TGTGCCTGGAGCGGACAGGCCCCCACTGAAGCTTTCTTT. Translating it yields CAWSGQAPTEAFF.

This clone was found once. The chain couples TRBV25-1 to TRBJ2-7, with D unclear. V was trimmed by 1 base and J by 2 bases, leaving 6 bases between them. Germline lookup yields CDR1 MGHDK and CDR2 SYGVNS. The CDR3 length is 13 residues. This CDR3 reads CASSEWEAYEQYF. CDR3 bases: TGTGCCAGCAGTGAATGGGAAGCCTACGAGCAGTACTTC.

For the CDR3, the DNA is TGCGCCAGCAGCTTGGATCCCGCTGGGGAGACCCAGTACTTC. Amino acid sequence: CASSLDPAGETQYF. This chain uses TRBV5-1 with TRBJ2-5, with D unclear. CDR1 is SGHRS, CDR2 YFSETQ, per germline. This CDR3 region has 14 residues. V was shortened by 0 bases and J by 5 bases, with 11 bases between the two germline ends.

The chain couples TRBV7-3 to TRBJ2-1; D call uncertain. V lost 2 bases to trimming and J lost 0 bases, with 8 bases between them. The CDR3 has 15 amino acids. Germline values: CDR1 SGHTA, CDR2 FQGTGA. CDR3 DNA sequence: TGTGCCAGCAGCTTATTGCTGAGCTCCTACAATGAGCAGTTCTTC. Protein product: CASSLLLSSYNEQFF. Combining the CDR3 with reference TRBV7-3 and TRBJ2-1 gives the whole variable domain GAGVSQTPSNKVTEKGKYVELRCDPISGHTALYWYRQSLGQGPEFLIYFQGTGAADDSGLPNDRFFAVRPEGSVSTLKIQRTERGDSAVYLCASSLLLSSYNEQFFGPGTRLTVL.

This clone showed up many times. The CDR3 DNA reads TGTGCCAGCAGTTTACATGGGGGATCCTACGAGCAGTACTTC. Translation: CASSLHGGSYEQYF. The chain recombines TRBV28 with TRBJ2-7; D tentatively reads TRBD1 or TRBD2 (5 bases each). Trimming took off 2 bases at V and 1 base at J, with 9 bases between the two ends. The length of the CDR3 is 14 residues. CDR1 is MDHEN, CDR2 SYDVKM, per germline.

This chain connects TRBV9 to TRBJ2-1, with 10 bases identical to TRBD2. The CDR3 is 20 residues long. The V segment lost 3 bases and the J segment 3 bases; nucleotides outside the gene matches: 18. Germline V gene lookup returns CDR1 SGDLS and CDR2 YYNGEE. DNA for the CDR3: TGTGCCAGCAGCGCCACCGATGATGAGAGCGGGAGGGCCCTCTACAATGAGCAGTTCTTC. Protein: CASSATDDESGRALYNEQFF.

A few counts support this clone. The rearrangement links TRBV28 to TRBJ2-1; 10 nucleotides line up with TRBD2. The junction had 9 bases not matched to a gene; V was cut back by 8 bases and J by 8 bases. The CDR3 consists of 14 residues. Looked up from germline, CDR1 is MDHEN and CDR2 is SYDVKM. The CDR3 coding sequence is TGTGCCAGCTCGGGGAGCGGGAGGGGCGATGAGCAGTTCTTC. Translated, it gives CASSGSGRGDEQFF.

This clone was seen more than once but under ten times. The CDR3: CASSPVTGEEKLFF. Here the CDR3 DNA reads TGTGCCAGCTCACCGGTTACAGGGGAAGAAAAACTGTTTTTT. V gene TRBV18 combines with J gene TRBJ1-4, with 7 bases matching TRBD1. This CDR3 region has 14 residues. Germline CDR1 KGHSH, CDR2 LQKENI. J was trimmed by 8 bases and V by 3 bases; bases with no gene match: 6. Based on the CDR3 plus reference TRBV18 and TRBJ1-4, the full variable domain is NAGVMQNPRHLVRRRGQEARLRCSPMKGHSHVYWYRQLPEEGLKFMVYLQKENIIDESGMPKERFSAEFPKEGPSILRIQQVVRGDSAAYFCASSPVTGEEKLFFGSGTQLSVL.

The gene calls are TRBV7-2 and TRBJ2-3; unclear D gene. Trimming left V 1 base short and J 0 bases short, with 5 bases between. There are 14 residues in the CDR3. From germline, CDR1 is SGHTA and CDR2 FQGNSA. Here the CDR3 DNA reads TGTGCCAGCAGCTTAGGACCTAGCACAGATACGCAGTATTTT. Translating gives CASSLGPSTDTQYF.